The T cell receptor beta chain described here comes from a study of blood T cell repertoires in COVID-19. TCRdb keeps only in-frame clones here, not all; method: immunoSEQ multiplex PCR. Of more than 150,000 clones listed, approximately 80% are singletons. V lost 2 bases, J lost 7 bases, and 15 bases lay in between. This CDR3 comprises 15 residues. The germline gives CDR1 MNHEY, CDR2 SMNVEV (reference sequence). The study counted Cohort 3 donors as recovered given two negative PCRs, clearance, or symptom resolution. This receptor was taken from a woman aged 45-60 years who had recovered from COVID-19. V is TRBV27 and J is TRBJ1-5, with a tentative D call TRBD1 (5 bases). Sequencing was done on a sample of PBMCs or T cells enriched from blood (not recorded which). CDR3 amino acids: CASSLGAGIGQPQHF. The CDR3 nucleotides are TGTGCCAGCAGTTTAGGGGCAGGGATAGGACAGCCCCAGCATTTT.